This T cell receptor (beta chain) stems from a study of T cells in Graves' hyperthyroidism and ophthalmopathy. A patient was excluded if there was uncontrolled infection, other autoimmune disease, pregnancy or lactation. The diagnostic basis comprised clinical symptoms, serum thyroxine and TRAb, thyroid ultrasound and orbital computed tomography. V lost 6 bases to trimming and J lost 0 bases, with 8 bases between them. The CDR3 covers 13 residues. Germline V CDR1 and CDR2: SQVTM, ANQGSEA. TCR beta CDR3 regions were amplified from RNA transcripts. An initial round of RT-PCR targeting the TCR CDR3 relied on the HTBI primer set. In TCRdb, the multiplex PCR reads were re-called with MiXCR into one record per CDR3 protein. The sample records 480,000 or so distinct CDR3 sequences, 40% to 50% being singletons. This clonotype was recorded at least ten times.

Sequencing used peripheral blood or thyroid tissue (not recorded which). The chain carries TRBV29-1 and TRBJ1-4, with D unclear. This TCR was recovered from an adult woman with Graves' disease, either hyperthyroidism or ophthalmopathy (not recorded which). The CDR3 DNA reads TGCAGCGTGGAGTTGTCAACTAATGAAAAACTGTTTTTT. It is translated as CSVELSTNEKLFF. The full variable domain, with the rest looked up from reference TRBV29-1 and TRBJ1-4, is SAVISQKPSRDICQRGTSLTIQCQVDSQVTMMFWYRQQPGQSLTLIATANQGSEATYESGFVIDKFPISRPNLTFSTLTVSNMSPEDSSIYLCSVELSTNEKLFFGSGTQLSVL.